Below are 13 T cell receptor beta chains sequenced from a single sample in a study of cytomegalovirus exposure and HLA in healthy donors. PCR employed 60 Vbeta and 13 Jbeta primers. The data were produced by immunoSEQ multiplex PCR, yet TCRdb's version contains in-frame clones alone and is incomplete. There are roughly 170,000 clones in the sample; approximately 80% occur only once, and roughly 2% lies in the top ten. Sequencing was carried out using PBMCs. The receptors were gathered from a young woman in good health and CMV-seronegative.

The rearrangement joins TRBV6-1 to TRBJ2-7, with a weak D call TRBD2 (5 bases). Looked up from germline, CDR1 is MNHNS and CDR2 is SASEGT. The CDR3 loop spans 15 amino acids. V was cut by 6 bases and J by 3 bases, with 18 bases left in between. The CDR3 loop is CASSDSGINRYEQYF. The DNA of the CDR3 is TGTGCCAGCAGCGACTCCGGGATAAATCGCTACGAGCAGTACTTC.

This clone was counted a single time. The chain couples TRBV4-3 to TRBJ2-2, with a weak D call TRBD2 (5 bases). Per the germline V gene, CDR1 is LGHNA and CDR2 is YSLEER. Trimming stripped 2 bases from V and 5 bases from J, with 9 bases between. CDR3 length: 14 residues. The CDR3 here is CASSQFRGTGELFF. The CDR3 DNA sequence: TGCGCCAGCAGCCAATTCCGGGGAACCGGGGAGCTGTTTTTT.

The chain recombines TRBV15 with TRBJ1-3; the D is unclear. The CDR3 has 15 residues. Trimming removed 5 bases from V and 0 bases from J, with 11 bases in between. Germline values: CDR1 LNHNV, CDR2 YYDKDF (reference sequence). In DNA, the CDR3 is TGTGCCACCAGCCCCTCCCGGGGCTCTGGAAACACCATATATTTT. Translated, it gives CATSPSRGSGNTIYF.

The chain employs TRBV2 and TRBJ1-1; D call uncertain. Trimming took 5 bases from V and 2 from J, leaving 3 bases between them. Germline CDR1 is SNHLY and CDR2 is FYNNEI. CDR3 length: 11 residues. Here the CDR3 reads CASSSNTEAFF. The CDR3 nucleotides are TGTGCCAGCAGTTCAAACACTGAAGCTTTCTTT.

This chain uses TRBV7-9 with TRBJ1-3; D remains unclear. Trimming removed 2 bases at V and 0 bases at J, with 8 bases between. The CDR3 is 15 amino acids. The V gene's germline CDR1 is SEHNR and CDR2 FQNEAQ (reference sequence). The DNA of the CDR3 is TGTGCCAGCAGCTTAACAGAATTCTCTGGAAACACCATATATTTT. Its protein product is CASSLTEFSGNTIYF.

The chain joins TRBV29-1 to TRBJ2-3; 7 nucleotides align to TRBD2. This CDR3 is 13 amino acids long. Trimming cost V 3 bases and J 8 bases; bases outside gene matches: 8. The germline V gene encodes CDR1 SQVTM and CDR2 ANQGSEA. The CDR3 region is CSVDGTTEGTQYF. CDR3 nucleotides: TGCAGCGTTGATGGGACTACCGAGGGTACGCAGTATTTT.

V usage is TRBV27 and J usage is TRBJ2-2, with 9 bases fitting TRBD1. With 5 bases clipped from V and 6 bases from J, the junction kept 4 bases outside the gene matches. CDR1 and CDR2 from the germline V gene are MNHEY and SMNVEV (reference sequence). This CDR3 spans 14 amino acids. CDR3: CASSGQGRAGELFF. The CDR3 DNA follows: TGTGCCAGCAGTGGACAGGGGAGGGCCGGGGAGCTGTTTTTT.

The gene calls are TRBV10-1 and TRBJ2-5; possibly TRBD1 for D (5 bases). The CDR3 extends over 15 amino acids. Trimming took off 0 bases at V and 4 bases at J, with 12 bases between the two ends. CDR1 is WNHNN, CDR2 SYGVQD, per germline (reference sequence). The CDR3 region is CASSESAGATETQYF. The DNA for the CDR3 is TGCGCCAGCAGTGAGTCGGCTGGGGCGACAGAGACCCAGTACTTC.

The chain joins TRBV6-5 to TRBJ1-5, with D unclear. V lost 6 bases to trimming and J lost 7 bases, with 13 bases between them. Looked up from germline, CDR1 is MNHEY and CDR2 is SVGAGI. This CDR3 has 13 residues. The CDR3 protein is CASSPDSRQPQHF. In DNA, the CDR3 is TGTGCCAGCAGCCCCGACTCGCGGCAGCCCCAGCATTTT.

The chain is built from TRBV14 and TRBJ2-1; TRBD2 is a possible D gene (6 bases). Germline V gene lookup returns CDR1 SGHDN and CDR2 FVKESK. Deletions cut 4 bases from V and 10 bases from J, with 14 bases between. The CDR3 has 13 amino acids. The CDR3 nucleotides are TGTGCCAGCAGCCGATTTAGCGGAGCGGAGCAGTTCTTC. Its protein is CASSRFSGAEQFF.

The count of this clone is one. This rearrangement joins TRBV6-6 to TRBJ2-1; 14 positions agree with TRBD2. This CDR3 comprises 15 residues. Trimming cost V 2 bases and J 9 bases; bases outside gene matches: 3. CDR1 and CDR2 (germline): MNHNY, SVGAGI (reference sequence). The CDR3 region has the DNA TGTGCCAGCAGTTACGGGACTAGCGGGGGTAGTGAGCAGTTCTTC. This encodes CASSYGTSGGSEQFF.

The chain couples TRBV7-9 to TRBJ2-5, with D perhaps matching TRBD1 (7 bases). The V end was cut by 5 bases, the J end by 4 bases, with 17 bases between. Germline V CDR1 and CDR2: SEHNR, FQNEAQ (reference sequence). The CDR3 runs to 15 residues. The CDR3 region is CASSAGRQGGETQYF. The CDR3 DNA reads TGTGCCAGCAGCGCGGGGAGACAGGGAGGAGAGACCCAGTACTTC. The full variable domain, with the rest looked up from reference TRBV7-9 and TRBJ2-5, is DTGVSQNPRHKITKRGQNVTFRCDPISEHNRLYWYRQTLGQGPEFLTYFQNEAQLEKSRLLSDRFSAERPKGSFSTLEIQRTEQGDSAMYLCASSAGRQGGETQYFGPGTRLLVL.

J is TRBJ1-6 and V is TRBV2; D uncertain. CDR1 and CDR2 (germline): SNHLY, FYNNEI. CDR3 length equals 13 residues. The V end lost 8 bases, the J end lost 8 bases, and 13 bases lay between the germline ends. This CDR3 reads CASRNDEDSPLHF. CDR3 coding DNA: TGTGCCAGCCGGAATGATGAGGATTCACCCCTCCACTTT.